These 7 T cell receptor beta chains originate from one sample sequenced in a study of T-cell reconstitution after alpha-beta-depleted transplantation in children (dated by TCRdb to the mid-2010s). This specimen's treatment or condition label, interpreted: allogeneic hematopoietic cell transplantation with graft depleted of TCRalphabeta T cells and CD19 B cells. Receptors were amplified or captured by PCR. Reads for this sample came from an Illumina HiSeq 2500. Molecular barcoding was employed in the preparation of TCR libraries, with unique molecular identifiers being used to normalize TCRbeta repertoire quantification. TCRdb ran its own pipeline on the public reads, namely fastp trimming at Q25 and MiXCR clone calling, and kept in-frame beta chains. Duplicate CDR3 protein sequences are folded into a single record with the most common DNA and genes. The table for this sample lists about a million distinct CDR3 sequences; about 31% of them were counted only once. Roughly 28% of the sample is in the top ten clones.

The material sequenced was PBMCs, mostly from graft donor cells, taken 360 days after TCRalphabeta/CD19-depleted stem cell transplant. The receptors originated from a boy under two years old who had a stem cell transplant for SCID, so the T cells may come from the graft donor.

The chain is built from TRBV5-1 and TRBJ1-2; maybe TRBD1 (5 bases). From germline, CDR1 is SGHRS and CDR2 YFSETQ. The CDR3 is made up of 14 amino acids. The V and J ends lost 3 bases and 6 bases respectively, with 15 bases between them. The CDR3 loop reads CASSWETEDHGYTF. DNA for the CDR3: TGCGCCAGCAGCTGGGAGACAGAAGACCATGGCTACACCTTC. Full variable domain (outside the CDR3, taken from reference TRBV5-1 and TRBJ1-2): KAGVTQTPRYLIKTRGQQVTLSCSPISGHRSVSWYQQTPGQGLQFLFEYFSETQRNKGNFPGRFSGRQFSNSRSEMNVSTLELGDSALYLCASSWETEDHGYTFGSGTRLTVV.

The CDR3 bases are TGTGCCAGCAGCTTTATTAGTTCCTACAATGAGCAGTTCTTC. It codes for CASSFISSYNEQFF. This chain connects TRBV11-2 to TRBJ2-1; D gene unclear. In germline, CDR1 is SGHAT, CDR2 FQNNGV. V dropped 3 bases and J dropped 1 base, with 7 bases sitting between them. This CDR3 region has 14 residues.

This sequence joins TRBV12-3 or TRBV12-4 and TRBJ2-3; TRBD2 matches 11 bases. V was clipped by 2 bases and J by 4 bases; unmatched bases: 5. The CDR3 has 16 amino acids. The CDR3 region has the DNA TGTGCCAGCAGTTTATACAAGACTAGCGGGGCAGATACGCAGTATTTT. As protein: CASSLYKTSGADTQYF.

V is TRBV5-5 and J is TRBJ2-2; 9 positions match TRBD2. CDR1 and CDR2 from the germline V gene are SGHKS and YYEKEE (reference sequence). The CDR3 spans 16 residues. V gave up 4 bases and J gave up 1 base; unmatched junction bases: 5. For the CDR3, the DNA is TGTGCCAGCAGCATCAGACTAGCGGTGAACACCGGGGAGCTGTTTTTT. Translating gives CASSIRLAVNTGELFF.

This clonotype appeared a few times. The chain uses TRBV12-3 or TRBV12-4 and TRBJ1-4; maybe TRBD1 (5 bases). The CDR3 covers 13 residues. Trimming pared 3 bases from V and 7 bases from J, leaving 9 bases between. The DNA of the CDR3 is TGTGCCAGCAGTTTCTGGGACGGTGAAAAACTGTTTTTT. It specifies CASSFWDGEKLFF.

This chain links TRBV28 with TRBJ2-5, with no clear D. The CDR3 sequence is 16 residues long. In germline, CDR1 is MDHEN, CDR2 SYDVKM. The V gene lost 2 bases and the J gene lost 5 bases, with 18 bases spanning the gap. DNA of the CDR3: TGTGCCAGCAGTTTAAAGGGTTGGCCTCCCGGGGAGACCCAGTACTTC. Protein sequence: CASSLKGWPPGETQYF.

This clonotype came up a few times. V and J are TRBV24-1 and TRBJ2-2, with D uncertain. The germline V and J ends were trimmed by 2 bases and 5 bases, with 11 bases remaining between them. This CDR3 spans 15 amino acids. CDR1 and CDR2 from the germline V gene are KGHDR and SFDVKD. The CDR3 region has the DNA TGTGCCACCAGTGATTCCCGGGCGAGTACCGGGGAGCTGTTTTTT. Amino acid sequence: CATSDSRASTGELFF.